The clone carrying this T cell receptor (beta chain) was counted at least ten times. Antigen specificity is unknown. Coverage ceases 3 residues before the CDR3 finishes, and the germline J gene fills in the end. The sample belongs to a study of T cell clonality in common variable immunodeficiency. Germline CDR1 reads SNHLY; CDR2 reads FYNNEI. The CDR3 has 13 amino acids. Trimming pared 11 bases from V and 3 bases from J, leaving 16 bases between. Sequencing input was equivalent genomic DNA from CVID and controls. Assay: immunoSEQ multiplex PCR; the TCRdb copy retains only in-frame clones and omits some. In total the sample includes 39,000 or so clones, none of them seen once. The study's findings and limits: Shared TCRbeta clones were fewer between CVID subjects than controls.

The source is a person between 18 and 75 years old in good health. This chain connects TRBV2 to TRBJ2-5; tentative D call: TRBD1 (6 bases). Sequencing was carried out using peripheral blood mononuclear cells. CDR3 in amino acids: CAGGRDTKETQYF. The part of the CDR3 DNA that was read is TGTGCCGGGGGAAGGGACACCAAAGAGACC.